This T cell receptor (beta chain) was recorded in a study of T cell responses to AZD1222 COVID-19 vaccine. Overall study results and limits: Just five to seven people given AZD1222 tested seropositive at baseline. Donors in the cohort were predominantly white British and more often female, and clonal diversity was possibly underestimated. Nearly half of spike-specific TCRs reportedly target unmutated variant regions.

Trimming took off 0 bases at V and 1 base at J, with 13 bases between the two ends. The CDR3 is 16 amino acids. The germline CDR1 and CDR2 sequences are SGHRS and YFSETQ. Repertoires were generated with immunoSEQ multiplex PCR, while TCRdb's copy carries only in-frame clones and drops some. The repertoire holds some 100,000 clones, with 70% to 90% as singletons. Turning to this clone: Its antigen is undetermined.

The TCR originated in an adult in good health. Sample: peripheral blood, taken on day 0 of AZD1222 vaccination. V is TRBV5-1 and J is TRBJ1-2, with D hard to call. CDR3 in DNA: TGCGCCAGCAGCTTGGTGACGGAACCCATTAACTATGGCTACACCTTC. Translated: CASSLVTEPINYGYTF. Filled out from reference TRBV5-1 and TRBJ1-2, the complete variable domain reads KAGVTQTPRYLIKTRGQQVTLSCSPISGHRSVSWYQQTPGQGLQFLFEYFSETQRNKGNFPGRFSGRQFSNSRSEMNVSTLELGDSALYLCASSLVTEPINYGYTFGSGTRLTVV.